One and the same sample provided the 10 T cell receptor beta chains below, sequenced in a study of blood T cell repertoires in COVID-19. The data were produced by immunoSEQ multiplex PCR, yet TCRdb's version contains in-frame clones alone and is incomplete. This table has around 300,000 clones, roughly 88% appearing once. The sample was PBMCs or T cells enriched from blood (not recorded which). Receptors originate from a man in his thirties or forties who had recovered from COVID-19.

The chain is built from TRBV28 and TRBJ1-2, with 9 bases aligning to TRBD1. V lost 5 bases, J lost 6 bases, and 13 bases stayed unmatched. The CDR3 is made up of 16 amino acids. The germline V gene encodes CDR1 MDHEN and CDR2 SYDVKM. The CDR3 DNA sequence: TGTGCCAGCAGTACCCCGGGAGGACAGGGGTCGAATGGCTACACCTTC. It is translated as CASSTPGGQGSNGYTF.

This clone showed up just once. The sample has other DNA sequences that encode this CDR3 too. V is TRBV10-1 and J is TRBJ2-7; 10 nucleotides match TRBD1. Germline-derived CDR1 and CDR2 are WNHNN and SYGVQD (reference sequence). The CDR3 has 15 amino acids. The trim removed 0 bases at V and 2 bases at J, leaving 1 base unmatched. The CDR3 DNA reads TGCGCCAGCAGTGAGTCCGGGACAGGGGCCTACGAGCAGTACTTC. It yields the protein CASSESGTGAYEQYF.

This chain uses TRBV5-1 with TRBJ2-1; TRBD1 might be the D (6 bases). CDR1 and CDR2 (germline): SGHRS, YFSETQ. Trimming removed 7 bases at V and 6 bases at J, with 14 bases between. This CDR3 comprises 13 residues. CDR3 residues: CASSRDTPNEQFF. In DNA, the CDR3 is TGCGCCAGCTCCCGGGACACTCCCAATGAGCAGTTCTTC.

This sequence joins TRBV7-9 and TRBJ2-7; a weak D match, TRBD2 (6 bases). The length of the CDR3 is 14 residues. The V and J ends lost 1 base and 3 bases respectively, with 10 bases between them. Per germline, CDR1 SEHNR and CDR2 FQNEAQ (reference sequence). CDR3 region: CASSLGGVYYEQYF. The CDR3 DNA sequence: TGTGCCAGCAGCTTAGGGGGGGTTTACTACGAGCAGTACTTC.

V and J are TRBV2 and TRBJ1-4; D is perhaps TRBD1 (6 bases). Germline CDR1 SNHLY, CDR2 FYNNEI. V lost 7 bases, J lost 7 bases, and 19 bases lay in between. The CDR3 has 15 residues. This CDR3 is CASTPRPIGGEKLFF. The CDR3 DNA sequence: TGTGCCAGCACCCCCAGGCCCATAGGGGGTGAAAAACTGTTTTTT.

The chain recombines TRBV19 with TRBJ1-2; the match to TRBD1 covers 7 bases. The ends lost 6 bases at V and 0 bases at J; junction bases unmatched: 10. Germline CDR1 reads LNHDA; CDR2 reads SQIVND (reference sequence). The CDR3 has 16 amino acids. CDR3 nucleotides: TGTGCCAGTAGCACCCGCACAGGGGATGCTAACTATGGCTACACCTTC. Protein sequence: CASSTRTGDANYGYTF.

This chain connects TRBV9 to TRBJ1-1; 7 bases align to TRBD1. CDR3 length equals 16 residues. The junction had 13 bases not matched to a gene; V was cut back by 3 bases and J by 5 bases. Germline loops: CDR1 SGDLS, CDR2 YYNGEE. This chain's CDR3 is CASSASLRAGGTEAFF. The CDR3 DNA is TGTGCCAGCAGCGCCTCCCTGCGGGCAGGGGGGACTGAAGCTTTCTTT.

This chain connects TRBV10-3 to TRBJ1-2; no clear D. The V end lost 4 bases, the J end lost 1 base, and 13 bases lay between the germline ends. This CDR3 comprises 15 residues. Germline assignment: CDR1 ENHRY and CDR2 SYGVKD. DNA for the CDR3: TGTGCCATCAGTGCCTCCGCCGGGGTTAACTATGGCTACACCTTC. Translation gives CAISASAGVNYGYTF.

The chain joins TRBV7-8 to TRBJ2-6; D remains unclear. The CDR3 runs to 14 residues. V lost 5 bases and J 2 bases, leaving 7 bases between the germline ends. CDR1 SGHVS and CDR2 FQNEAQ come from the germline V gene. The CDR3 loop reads CASSPRTGANVLTF. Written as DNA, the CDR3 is TGTGCCAGCAGCCCCAGGACTGGGGCCAACGTCCTGACTTTC.

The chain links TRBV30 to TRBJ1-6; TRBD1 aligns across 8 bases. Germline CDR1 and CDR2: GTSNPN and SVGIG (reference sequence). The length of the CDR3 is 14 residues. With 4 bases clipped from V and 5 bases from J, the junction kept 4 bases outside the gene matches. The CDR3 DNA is TGTGCCTGGATAACAGGGGGGAATAATTCACCCCTCCACTTT. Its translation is CAWITGGNNSPLHF.